This T cell receptor beta chain was captured in a study of vaccination and CD4 T cells after COVID-19. With the Oncomine TCR Beta short-read assay, DNA from cultured CD4+ T cells was sequenced. TCRdb passed the PCR reads through MiXCR, listing each CDR3 protein once. The top ten hold less than 25% of the sample, which has approximately 16,000 distinct CDR3 sequences, around 24% seen once. Treatment defined: roughly 11-day PBMC culture with coronavirus spike peptide pools or control peptides (ViraFEST assay). Comment on this clonotype: The target antigen is unknown.

Trimming at V came to 7 bases and at J to 5 bases, leaving 10 bases not matched to a gene. This CDR3 comprises 14 residues. CDR1 LNHDA and CDR2 SQIVND come from the germline V gene (reference sequence). The sequence was collected from a human donor with COVID-19. The chain joins TRBV19 to TRBJ1-1; 7 nucleotides agree with TRBD1. Sequencing used cultured CD4+ T cells from blood. The CDR3 nucleotides read TGTGCCAGTATGCAGGGGGTCCGGGAGACTGAAGCTTTCTTT. Translating it yields CASMQGVRETEAFF. The full variable domain, with the rest looked up from reference TRBV19 and TRBJ1-1, is DGGITQSPKYLFRKEGQNVTLSCEQNLNHDAMYWYRQDPGQGLRLIYYSQIVNDFQKGDIAEGYSVSREKKESFPLTVTSAQKNPTAFYLCASMQGVRETEAFFGQGTRLTVV.